This T cell receptor beta chain was sequenced for a study of cytomegalovirus exposure and HLA in healthy donors. The study ran its PCR with 60 Vbeta and 13 Jbeta primers. The method was immunoSEQ multiplex PCR; TCRdb's version includes in-frame clones alone and lacks a portion of them. The sample holds 100,000 to 150,000 clones, 80% to 90% seen once. In this sample, this clone turned up a few times. Trimming shortened V by 9 bases and J by 5 bases, and 14 bases separated the two germline ends. This CDR3 comprises 13 residues. CDR1 and CDR2 from the germline V gene are SGHAT and FQNNGV. Sequencing input: PBMCs. The receptor comes from a man aged 50 to 60 in good health and CMV-seronegative. V and J are TRBV11-2 and TRBJ2-1; maybe TRBD2 (6 bases). The CDR3 sequence is CASRLGSHNEQFF. CDR3 DNA sequence: TGTGCCAGTAGACTAGGGAGCCACAATGAGCAGTTCTTC.